This T cell receptor (beta chain) was recorded in a study of T cell repertoires in cytomegalovirus infection (dated by TCRdb to the late 2010s). Background on the whole study: Donor HLA type was relevant to the analysis, because carriage of CMV infection together with the matching HLA type was indicated by public TCR beta signatures.

This clonotype was seen more than once but under ten times. What antigen it recognizes has not been identified. No much larger clonotype is one base removed from it; base qualities were not supplied. The research as a whole found: The ex vivo response was dominated by HLA-C-restricted CMV-specific TCR beta clonotypes, which also provided the single most frequent clonotype in two of eight donors. Cumulative frequency of public TCR beta family members discriminated carriers of CMV infection plus the relevant HLA type in this cohort and an independent approximately 400-donor cohort.

Taken from the germline V gene, the CDR1 and CDR2 loops are SNHLY and FYNNEI. From its cysteine to its phenylalanine, the CDR3 spans 17 amino acids. Only the CDR3 DNA is retained, 51 bases long and in frame from the first base. V is pruned by 6 bases and J by 3 bases, leaving 10 bases of the junction without a gene match. These reads were obtained on an Illumina HiSeq 1500. TCRdb reprocessing: public reads trimmed at Q25 with fastp, clones called with MiXCR, in-frame beta chains kept. Identical CDR3 protein sequences are pooled into one entry, listed with their most common genes and DNA. Here the sample has approximately 190,000 distinct CDR3 sequences; about a tenth occur a single time. Roughly 4.8% of the sample is held by the ten biggest clonotypes.

Sequenced: PBMCs. This TCR was sampled from a human donor in good health (CMV status not recorded). Some clones in this sample may be carry-over from other donors' samples. The chain is encoded by TRBV2 joined to TRBJ1-4; 10 central nucleotides agree with TRBD1. For the CDR3, the sequence is CASSPEGQGPPNEKLFF. The bases are TGTGCCAGCAGCCCCGAGGGACAGGGGCCTCCTAATGAAAAACTGTTTTTT.